The next 3 T cell receptor beta chains were all read from a single sample in a study of blood T cell repertoires in COVID-19. TCRdb's table, derived via immunoSEQ multiplex PCR, lists solely in-frame clones and lacks some. In the table there are 55,000 to 80,000 clones, approximately 92% of which are singletons. The sequencing input was peripheral blood. These receptors originate from a human donor in a cohort sampled during active COVID-19.

This sequence joins TRBV4-1 and TRBJ1-4; D may be TRBD1 (6 bases). This CDR3 is 15 amino acids long. CDR1 is MGHRA and CDR2 is YSYEKL in the germline V gene. Trimming left V 3 bases short and J 5 bases short, with 13 bases between. CDR3 sequence: CASSQETGHNEKLFF. The CDR3 coding sequence is TGCGCCAGCAGCCAGGAGACAGGACACAATGAAAAACTGTTTTTT.

The chain employs TRBV4-3 and TRBJ2-4, with D possibly matching TRBD2 (5 bases). V was cut by 1 base and J by 15 bases, with 16 bases left in between. Germline CDR1 and CDR2: LGHNA and YSLEER. CDR3 length: 13 amino acids. In nucleotides, the CDR3 is TGCGCCAGCAGCCAAGGGGGAGCGAACTCCCTGTACTTC. Protein: CASSQGGANSLYF.

V and J are TRBV2 and TRBJ2-7; TRBD2 aligns across 8 bases. V lost 6 bases to trimming and J lost 6 bases; unmatched junction nucleotides: 7. Germline V lookup: CDR1 SNHLY, CDR2 FYNNEI. This CDR3 region has 13 residues. CDR3 DNA sequence: TGTGCCAGCAGCCTCCCCGGGAGGGTCGAGCAGTACTTC. This translates into CASSLPGRVEQYF.